This entry is about one TCR beta chain. The antigen remains unidentified. The source of the sample is a study of T cell responses to AZD1222 COVID-19 vaccine. Study findings and constraints: Spike as a whole was targeted by vaccine-associated CD4 TCRs, dominant at 160-218 and 743-854. In a largely white British group with more females than males, clonal diversity was possibly underestimated. Reports say nearly half of spike-specific TCRs go after unmutated variant regions.

Germline trimming cut 3 bases from V and 8 bases from J; bases unmatched to any gene: 10. CDR1 is SQVTM, CDR2 ANQGSEA, per germline. The CDR3 has 15 amino acids. Repertoires were generated with immunoSEQ multiplex PCR, while TCRdb's copy carries only in-frame clones and drops some. The sample shows fewer than 120,000 clones, more than 90% of them seen only once. The rearrangement joins TRBV29-1 to TRBJ1-4; 9 positions match TRBD1. The specimen was peripheral blood, collected 28 days after the second AZD1222 dose. This clonotype originated in an adult who received the AZD1222 COVID-19 vaccine. CDR3 sequence: CSVDGGTGQWEKLFF. The DNA for the CDR3 is TGCAGCGTTGACGGTGGGACAGGGCAATGGGAAAAACTGTTTTTT. Full variable domain (missing parts from reference TRBV29-1 and TRBJ1-4): SAVISQKPSRDICQRGTSLTIQCQVDSQVTMMFWYRQQPGQSLTLIATANQGSEATYESGFVIDKFPISRPNLTFSTLTVSNMSPEDSSIYLCSVDGGTGQWEKLFFGSGTQLSVL.